This paragraph reports one T cell receptor beta chain. This receptor's antigen is unknown. Per-base quality was not reported, and no clone a single base away is much larger than it. This entry is derived from a study of CD8 T cells in ankylosing spondylitis (TCRdb year 2017). Study-wide context: The study set out to find disease-linked TCR variants by profiling T cell receptor beta repertoires in ankylosing spondylitis patients and healthy donors. The full study cohort comprised around 25 ankylosing spondylitis patients and some 110 healthy donors. Peripheral blood was sampled, and synovial fluid was additionally collected from ankylosing spondylitis patients.

The run used an Illumina HiSeq 2500. Quantitative 5'-RACE with molecular barcodes was the method used to prepare the TCR beta libraries. On the study's bioinformatics: Disease-linked TCR variants were identified with a new computational method built on a probabilistic model of VDJ rearrangement. TCRdb's own reprocessing of the public reads used fastp at Q25 and MiXCR and kept productive beta chains. Here each entry gathers all rows of one CDR3 protein and keeps the most common genes and DNA. It is TCRdb's table, rather than the study itself, that gives the V and J calls and clone size. The sample table lists 100,000 to 150,000 distinct CDR3 sequences, roughly 18% of them with a count of one. The ten largest make up around a third of the sample. Study-level results and caveats: Blood from ankylosing spondylitis patients appeared to be characterized by a TCR beta motif made up of seven or eight highly homologous amino acid variants. Some of the motif variants had been reported before in the synovial fluid and blood of reactive arthritis patients, a finding that suggests common disease-initiation mechanisms. A CD8+ phenotype was shown by the disease-linked clones, which were found at relatively low frequencies in peripheral blood. Significant enrichment of the disease-linked clones was reported in matched synovial fluid samples from ankylosing spondylitis patients.

The source of this sequence is a male donor with ankylosing spondylitis. The specimen was blood, either unsorted or a sorted T cell fraction (not recorded which).

The nucleotide sequence reads TGTGCCAGCAGGAGCGGGAGGTTCACCGGGGAGCTGTTTTTT. It codes for CASRSGRFTGELFF. The sequence is built from TRBV12-3 or TRBV12-4 and TRBJ2-2; TRBD2 aligns with 9 central bases. V lost 6 bases and J lost 4 bases, and the count of bases not matched to a germline gene is 3. From cysteine to phenylalanine, the CDR3 is 14 amino acids long. Just CDR3 DNA is preserved here, 42 bases in frame from base 1.